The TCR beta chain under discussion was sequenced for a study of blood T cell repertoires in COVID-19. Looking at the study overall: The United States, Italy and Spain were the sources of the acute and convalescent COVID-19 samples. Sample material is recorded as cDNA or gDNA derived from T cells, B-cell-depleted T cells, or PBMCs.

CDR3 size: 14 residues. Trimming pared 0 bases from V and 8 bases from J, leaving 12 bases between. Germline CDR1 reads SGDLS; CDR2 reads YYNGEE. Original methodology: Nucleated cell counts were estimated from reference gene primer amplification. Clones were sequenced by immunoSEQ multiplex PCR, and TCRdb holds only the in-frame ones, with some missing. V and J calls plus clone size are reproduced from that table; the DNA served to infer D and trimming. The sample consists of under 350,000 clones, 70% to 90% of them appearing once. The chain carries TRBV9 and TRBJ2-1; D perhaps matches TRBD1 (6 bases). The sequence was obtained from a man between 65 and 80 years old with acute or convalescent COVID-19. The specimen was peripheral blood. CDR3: CASSVAPSGDEQFF. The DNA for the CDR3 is TGTGCCAGCAGCGTAGCCCCCTCAGGGGATGAGCAGTTCTTC.